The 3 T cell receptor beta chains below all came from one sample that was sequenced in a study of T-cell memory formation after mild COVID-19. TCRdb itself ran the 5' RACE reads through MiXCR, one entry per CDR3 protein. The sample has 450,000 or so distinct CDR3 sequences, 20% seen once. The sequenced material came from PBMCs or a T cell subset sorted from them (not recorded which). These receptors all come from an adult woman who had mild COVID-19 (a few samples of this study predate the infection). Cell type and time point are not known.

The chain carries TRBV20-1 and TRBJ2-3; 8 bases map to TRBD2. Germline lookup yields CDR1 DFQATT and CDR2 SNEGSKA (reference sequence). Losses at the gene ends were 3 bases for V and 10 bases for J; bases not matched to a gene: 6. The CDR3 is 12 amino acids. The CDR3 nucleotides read TGCAGTGCTAGCGGGACTAGTGAAGCGCAGTATTTT. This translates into CSASGTSEAQYF.

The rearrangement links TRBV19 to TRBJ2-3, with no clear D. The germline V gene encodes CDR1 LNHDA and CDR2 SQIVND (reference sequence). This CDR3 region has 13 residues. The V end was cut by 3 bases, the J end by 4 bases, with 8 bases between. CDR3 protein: CASSMRQADTQYF. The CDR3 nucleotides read TGTGCCAGTAGTATGAGGCAAGCAGATACGCAGTATTTT. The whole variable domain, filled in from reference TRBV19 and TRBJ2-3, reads DGGITQSPKYLFRKEGQNVTLSCEQNLNHDAMYWYRQDPGQGLRLIYYSQIVNDFQKGDIAEGYSVSREKKESFPLTVTSAQKNPTAFYLCASSMRQADTQYFGPGTRLTVL.

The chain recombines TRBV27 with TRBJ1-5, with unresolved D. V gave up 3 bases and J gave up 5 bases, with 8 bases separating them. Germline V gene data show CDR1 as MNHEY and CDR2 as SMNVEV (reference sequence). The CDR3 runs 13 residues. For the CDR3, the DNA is TGTGCCAGCAGTTTCAACCCTTATCAGCCCCAGCATTTT. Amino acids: CASSFNPYQPQHF.